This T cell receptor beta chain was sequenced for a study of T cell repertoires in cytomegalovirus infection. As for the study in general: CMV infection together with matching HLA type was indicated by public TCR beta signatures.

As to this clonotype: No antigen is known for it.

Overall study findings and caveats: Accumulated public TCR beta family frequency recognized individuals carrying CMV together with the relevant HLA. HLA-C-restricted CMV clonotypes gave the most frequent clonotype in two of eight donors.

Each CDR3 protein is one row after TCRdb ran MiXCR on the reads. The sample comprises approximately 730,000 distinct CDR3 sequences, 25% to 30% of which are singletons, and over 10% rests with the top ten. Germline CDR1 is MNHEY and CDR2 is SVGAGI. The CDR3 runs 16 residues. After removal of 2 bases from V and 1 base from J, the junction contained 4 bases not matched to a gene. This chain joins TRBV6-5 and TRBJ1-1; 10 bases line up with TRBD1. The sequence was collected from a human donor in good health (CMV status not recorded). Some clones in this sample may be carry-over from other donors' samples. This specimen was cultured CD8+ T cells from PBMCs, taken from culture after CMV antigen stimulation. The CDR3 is CASSYLDRGPNTEAFF. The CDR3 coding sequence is TGTGCCAGCAGTTACCTCGACAGGGGGCCGAACACTGAAGCTTTCTTT.